A single sample is the source of the 2 T cell receptor beta chains below, sequenced in a study of Ad26.COV2.S vaccination and SARS-CoV-2 variants. Documented treatment: about 20 received Ad26.COV2.S at low or high dose, single or two shots; about 5 received placebo; per-sample allocation not given. Material that was analyzed had been drawn on day 63 after the first vaccine or placebo injection. This table comes from immunoSEQ multiplex PCR, and its TCRdb copy is limited to in-frame clones, with some not included. The sample has 410,000 or so clones, about 90% seen once; the top ten hold roughly 1.7%. The source was peripheral blood, collected in a trial of Ad26.COV2.S vaccine versus placebo. The receptor set was obtained from a person between 18 and 65 years old who received the Ad26.COV2.S COVID-19 vaccine or a placebo.

The chain links TRBV2 to TRBJ1-5; 8 bases align to TRBD1. The CDR3 has 13 amino acids. CDR1 is SNHLY and CDR2 is FYNNEI in the germline V gene. Trimming cost V 7 bases and J 4 bases; bases outside gene matches: 3. The DNA of the CDR3 is TGTGCCAGCAAGGGACAGGAGAATCAGCCCCAGCATTTT. Residues: CASKGQENQPQHF.

The CDR3 bases are TGTGCCAGCAGCCCAACAGGGTCCCCGAACACTGAAGCTTTCTTT. This gives the protein CASSPTGSPNTEAFF. The gene calls are TRBV9 and TRBJ1-1; tentative D call: TRBD1 (6 bases). The CDR3 is 15 residues long. Germline V gives CDR1 SGDLS, CDR2 YYNGEE. Trimming removed 4 bases at V and 1 base at J, with 14 bases between.